This T cell receptor (beta chain) was recorded in a study of identical twins. Findings and limits, study-wide: When twins shared out-of-frame alpha sequences, those sequences had excess low generation probability.

The germline V and J ends were trimmed by 3 bases and 5 bases, with 14 bases remaining between them. The CDR3 runs to 14 residues. Germline CDR1 and CDR2: DFQATT and SNEGSKA (reference sequence). The sample holds many counts of this clonotype. Antigen specificity is unknown. TCRdb fed the 5' RACE reads into MiXCR, producing one record per CDR3 protein. The data show under 350,000 distinct CDR3 sequences, around 9.7% seen once. The sample was also reused in another study, on yellow fever vaccine responses in identical twins.

The sample consisted of CD8+ T cells sorted from blood. The genes are TRBV20-1 and TRBJ1-5; possible D gene TRBD1, 6 bases. This TCR derives from a woman younger than 35 in good health. CDR3 coding DNA: TGCAGTGCTAGTGCACAGGGTCTCGATCAGCCCCAGCATTTT. Translated, it gives CSASAQGLDQPQHF.